These T cell receptor beta chains were read from a single sample in a study of blood T cell repertoires in COVID-19. Some clones are missing from TCRdb's copy, which holds only in-frame ones; the method was immunoSEQ multiplex PCR. This table has tens of thousands of clones, approximately 82% appearing once. Sequenced material: peripheral blood. These receptors were collected from a woman older than 75 with acute or convalescent COVID-19. Both conserved end residues are part of each CDR3. D genes are given only for firm matches. The size of a clone is reported for some rows only, either as once, few or many, or as a class for expanded clones.

- | TRBJ2-5 | TRBV2 | TRBD2 | TGTGCCAGCAGAGATACGATCGCGACTAGCGCTACAGAAATAGAGACCCAGTACTTC | CASRDTIATSATEIETQYF
- | TRBJ2-7 | TRBV18 | - | TGTGCCAGCTCACCGGGAGGAGGCTCCTACGAGCAGTACTTC | CASSPGGGSYEQYF
- | TRBJ1-6 | TRBV6-1 | - | TGTGCCAGCAGTGAAGGGGGGCCAAACACCTATAATTCACCCCTCCACTTT | CASSEGGPNTYNSPLHF
- | TRBJ1-1 | TRBV5-4 | - | TGTGCCAGCAGCTTGGGAGGAGGGGCGCCAACTGAAGCTTTCTTT | CASSLGGGAPTEAFF
- | TRBJ2-4 | TRBV28 | TRBD2 | TGTGCCAGCAGTTCTGGTGGACCGGGACTAAATAACATTCAGTACTTC | CASSSGGPGLNNIQYF
once | TRBJ1-4 | TRBV2 | - | TGTGCCAGCGGTGGAAGTCGGGAAAAACTGTTTTTT | CASGGSREKLFF
- | TRBJ1-6 | TRBV13 | - | TGTGCCAGCAGCTGGGGGGGGGCACCTAATTCACCCCTCCACTTT | CASSWGGAPNSPLHF
- | TRBJ2-7 | TRBV5-1 | TRBD1 | TGCGCCAGCAGCCAGGGACAGGGGTTGTACGAGCAGTACTTC | CASSQGQGLYEQYF
once | TRBJ2-1 | TRBV20-1 | - | TGCAGTGCTGGACTCCGGGGTGAGCAGTTCTTC | CSAGLRGEQFF
- | TRBJ1-1 | TRBV6-5 | - | TGTGCCAGCAGTTATTCACAGGGATCCACTGAAGCTTTCTTT | CASSYSQGSTEAFF
- | TRBJ2-5 | TRBV2 | TRBD2 | TGTGCCAGCAGTGAATCGGGGGGAGGGCGCCAAGAGACCCAGTACTTC | CASSESGGGRQETQYF
- | TRBJ1-2 | TRBV5-6 | - | TGTGCCAGCAGCCAAGGGGTTGTTAACTATGGCTACACCTTC | CASSQGVVNYGYTF